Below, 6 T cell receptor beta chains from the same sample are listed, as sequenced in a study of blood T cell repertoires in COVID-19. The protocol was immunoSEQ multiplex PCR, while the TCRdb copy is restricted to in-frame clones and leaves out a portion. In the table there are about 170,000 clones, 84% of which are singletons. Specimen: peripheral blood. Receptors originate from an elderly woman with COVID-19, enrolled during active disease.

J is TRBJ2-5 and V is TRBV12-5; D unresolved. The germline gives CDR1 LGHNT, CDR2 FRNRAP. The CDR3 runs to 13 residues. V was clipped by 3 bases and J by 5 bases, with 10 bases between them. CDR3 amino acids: CASGFYPGETQYF. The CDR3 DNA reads TGTGCTAGTGGTTTTTACCCCGGGGAGACCCAGTACTTC.

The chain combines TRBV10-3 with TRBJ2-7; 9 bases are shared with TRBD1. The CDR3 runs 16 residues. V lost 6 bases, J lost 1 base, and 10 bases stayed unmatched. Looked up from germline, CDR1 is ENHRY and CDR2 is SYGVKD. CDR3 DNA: TGTGCCATCAGCCTCGCCCAAGGACAGGGGTCCTACGAGCAGTACTTC. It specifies CAISLAQGQGSYEQYF.

CDR3 amino acids: CASDRGNTGELFF. CDR3 nucleotide sequence: TGTGCCAGTGACAGGGGAAACACCGGGGAGCTGTTTTTT. This chain uses TRBV5-6 with TRBJ2-2, with TRBD1 matching 8 bases. V lost 8 bases, J lost 2 bases, and 2 bases stayed unmatched. The CDR3 is 13 amino acids. Per the germline V gene, CDR1 is SGHDT and CDR2 is YYEEEE.

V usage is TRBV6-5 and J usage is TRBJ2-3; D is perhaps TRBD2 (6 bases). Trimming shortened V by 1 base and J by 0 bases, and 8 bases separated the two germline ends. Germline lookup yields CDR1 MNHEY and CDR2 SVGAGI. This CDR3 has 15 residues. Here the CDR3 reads CASSYWGTSTDTQYF. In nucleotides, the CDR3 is TGTGCCAGCAGTTACTGGGGGACTAGCACAGATACGCAGTATTTT.

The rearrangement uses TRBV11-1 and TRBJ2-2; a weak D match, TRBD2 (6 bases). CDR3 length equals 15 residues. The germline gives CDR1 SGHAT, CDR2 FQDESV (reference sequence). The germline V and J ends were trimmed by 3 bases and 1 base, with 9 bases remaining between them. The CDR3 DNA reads TGTGCCAGCAGCTTCGCGCGGGGGAACACCGGGGAGCTGTTTTTT. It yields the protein CASSFARGNTGELFF.

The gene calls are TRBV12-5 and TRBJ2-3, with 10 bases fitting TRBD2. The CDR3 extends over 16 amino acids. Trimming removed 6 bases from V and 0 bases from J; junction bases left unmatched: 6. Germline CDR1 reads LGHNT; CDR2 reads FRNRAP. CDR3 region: CASGPPAGGSTDTQYF. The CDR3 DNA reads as TGTGCTAGTGGCCCCCCAGCGGGGGGGAGCACAGATACGCAGTATTTT.